This T cell receptor beta chain appears in the sequencing data of a study of T-cell memory formation after mild COVID-19. The V end was cut by 6 bases, the J end by 9 bases, with 18 bases between. This CDR3 contains 15 residues. Germline-derived CDR1 and CDR2 are MNHEY and SVGAGI. A remark on this clonotype: What it recognizes is unknown.

cDNA libraries for TCR alpha and TCR beta, carrying sample barcodes and UMIs, came from 5'RACE with constant-segment primers. TCRdb fed the 5' RACE reads into MiXCR, producing one record per CDR3 protein. The table includes 450,000 or so distinct CDR3 sequences, around 20% detected once. Study-wide results and caveats: Shrinking CD4+ clones were chiefly CM and EM; CD8+ ones were chiefly EMRA.

The V gene is TRBV6-5, the J gene TRBJ1-6; D is perhaps TRBD1 (6 bases). Specimen: PBMCs or a T cell subset sorted from them (not recorded which). This clonotype was sampled from an adult woman who had mild COVID-19 (a few samples of this study predate the infection). Cell type and time point are not known. The CDR3 loop is CASRLTAGGGSPLHF. CDR3 coding DNA: TGTGCCAGCAGGCTCACTGCCGGGGGCGGTTCACCCCTCCACTTT.